A single sample is the source of the 4 T cell receptor beta chains below, sequenced in a study of cytomegalovirus exposure and HLA in healthy donors. PCR employed 60 Vbeta and 13 Jbeta primers. The table came from immunoSEQ multiplex PCR; TCRdb's copy has only in-frame clones and leaves some out. The sample carries just over 150,000 clones, about three quarters recorded once. Sequenced input: PBMCs. The source is a woman aged 45-65 years in good health and CMV-seropositive.

V and J are TRBV2 and TRBJ1-1, with D hard to call. Germline loops: CDR1 SNHLY, CDR2 FYNNEI. V dropped 6 bases and J dropped 1 base, with 12 bases sitting between them. There are 14 residues in the CDR3. CDR3 nucleotides: TGTGCCAGCAGGGAGCGAATCAAGAACACTGAAGCTTTCTTT. It specifies CASRERIKNTEAFF. The whole variable domain, remainder taken from reference TRBV2 and TRBJ1-1, is EPEVTQTPSHQVTQMGQEVILRCVPISNHLYFYWYRQILGQKVEFLVSFYNNEISEKSEIFDDQFSVERPDGSNFTLKIRSTKLEDSAMYFCASRERIKNTEAFFGQGTRLTVV.

This clone showed up just a few times. This chain links TRBV28 with TRBJ2-7; 11 nucleotides match TRBD2. The CDR3 loop spans 15 amino acids. CDR1 and CDR2 (germline): MDHEN, SYDVKM. V shed 4 bases, J shed 2 bases, and the junction held 4 bases outside the gene matches. CDR3 nucleotides: TGTGCCAGCAGTTATGGGACTAGCGGTGCCTACGAGCAGTACTTC. Its translation: CASSYGTSGAYEQYF. Full variable domain (outside the CDR3, taken from reference TRBV28 and TRBJ2-7): DVKVTQSSRYLVKRTGEKVFLECVQDMDHENMFWYRQDPGLGLRLIYFSYDVKMKEKGDIPEGYSVSREKKERFSLILESASTNQTSMYLCASSYGTSGAYEQYFGPGTRLTVT.

The chain combines TRBV11-3 with TRBJ2-2, with 12 bases that match TRBD2. V shed 4 bases, J shed 1 base, and the junction held 4 bases outside the gene matches. CDR1 is SGHNT, CDR2 YENEEA, per germline. The CDR3 totals 17 residues. This chain's CDR3 is CASSSLLAGGNTGELFF. Here the CDR3 DNA reads TGTGCCAGCAGCTCACTACTAGCGGGAGGGAACACCGGGGAGCTGTTTTTT.

The chain uses TRBV5-4 and TRBJ2-2; 8 bases map to TRBD2. Trimming removed 4 bases from V and 4 bases from J; junction bases left unmatched: 9. The germline V gene encodes CDR1 SGHNT and CDR2 YYREEE (reference sequence). The length of the CDR3 is 16 residues. The CDR3 DNA reads as TGTGCCAGCAGCCCCCTATCGGCGGGAGGCACCGGGGAGCTGTTTTTT. Translated: CASSPLSAGGTGELFF.